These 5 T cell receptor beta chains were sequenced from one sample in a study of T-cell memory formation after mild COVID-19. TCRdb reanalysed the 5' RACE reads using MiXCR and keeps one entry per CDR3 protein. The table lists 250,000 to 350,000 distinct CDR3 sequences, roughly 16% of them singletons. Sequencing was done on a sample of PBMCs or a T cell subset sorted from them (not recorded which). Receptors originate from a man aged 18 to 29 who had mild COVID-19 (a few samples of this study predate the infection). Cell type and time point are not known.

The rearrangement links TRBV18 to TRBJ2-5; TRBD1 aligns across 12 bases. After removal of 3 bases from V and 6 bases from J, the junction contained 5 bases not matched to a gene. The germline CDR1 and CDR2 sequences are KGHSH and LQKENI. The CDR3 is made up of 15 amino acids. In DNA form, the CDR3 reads TGTGCCAGCTCACCCCCGGGACAGGGGGCCAAGACCCAGTACTTC. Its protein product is CASSPPGQGAKTQYF.

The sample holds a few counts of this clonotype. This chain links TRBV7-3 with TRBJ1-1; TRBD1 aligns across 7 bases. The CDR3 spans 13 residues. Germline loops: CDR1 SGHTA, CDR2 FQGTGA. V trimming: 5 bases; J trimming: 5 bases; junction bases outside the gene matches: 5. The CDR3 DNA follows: TGTGCCAGCAGCCTGGACAGGTTAACTGAAGCTTTCTTT. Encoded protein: CASSLDRLTEAFF.

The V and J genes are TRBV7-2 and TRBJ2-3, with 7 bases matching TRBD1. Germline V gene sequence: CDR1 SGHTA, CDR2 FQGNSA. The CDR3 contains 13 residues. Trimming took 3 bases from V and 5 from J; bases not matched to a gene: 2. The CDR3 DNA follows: TGTGCCAGCAGCTTGGGACAGAAAGATACGCAGTATTTT. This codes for CASSLGQKDTQYF.

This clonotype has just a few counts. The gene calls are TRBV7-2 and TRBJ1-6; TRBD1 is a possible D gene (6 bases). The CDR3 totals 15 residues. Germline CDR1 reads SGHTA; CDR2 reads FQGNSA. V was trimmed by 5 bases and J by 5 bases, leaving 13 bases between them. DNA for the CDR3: TGTGCCAGCAGCAGAAAGGGGGGGCATAATTCACCCCTCCACTTT. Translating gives CASSRKGGHNSPLHF.

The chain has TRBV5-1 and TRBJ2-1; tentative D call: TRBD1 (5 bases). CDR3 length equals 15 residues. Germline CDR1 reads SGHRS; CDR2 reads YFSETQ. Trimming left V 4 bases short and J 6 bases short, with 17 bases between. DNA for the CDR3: TGCGCCAGCAGCCCCCCCCTCAGGCAGGGCAATGAGCAGTTCTTC. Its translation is CASSPPLRQGNEQFF.